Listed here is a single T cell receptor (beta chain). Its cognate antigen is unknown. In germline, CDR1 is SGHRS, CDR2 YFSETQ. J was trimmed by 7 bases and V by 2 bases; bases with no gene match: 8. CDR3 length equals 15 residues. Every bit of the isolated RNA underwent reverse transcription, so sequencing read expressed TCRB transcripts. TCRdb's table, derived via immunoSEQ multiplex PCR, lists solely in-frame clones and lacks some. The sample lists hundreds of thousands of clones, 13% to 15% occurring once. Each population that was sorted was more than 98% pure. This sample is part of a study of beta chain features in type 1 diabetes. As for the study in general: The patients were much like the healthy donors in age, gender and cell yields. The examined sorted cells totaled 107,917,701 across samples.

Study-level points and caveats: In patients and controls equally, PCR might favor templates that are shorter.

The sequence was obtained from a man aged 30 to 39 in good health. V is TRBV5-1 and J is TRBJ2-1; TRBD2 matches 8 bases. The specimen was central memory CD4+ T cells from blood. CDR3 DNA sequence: TGCGCCAGCAGCTTACAAGCGGGAGTTGGGAATGAGCAGTTCTTC. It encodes CASSLQAGVGNEQFF.